A single sample is the source of the 3 T cell receptor beta chains below, sequenced in a study of PD-1 blockade in classical Hodgkin lymphoma. TCRdb keeps only in-frame clones here, not all; method: immunoSEQ multiplex PCR. The sample lists about 46,000 clones, 60% to 85% seen once, with approximately 21% in the top ten. All trial patients relapsed after autologous stem cell transplantation. Sequenced material: peripheral blood mononuclear cells (PBMCs), taken before the second cycle of nivolumab. These TCRs come from a human donor with classical Hodgkin lymphoma.

The chain is built from TRBV27 and TRBJ2-7, with D maybe TRBD1 (7 bases). This CDR3 contains 19 residues. Germline V gene sequence: CDR1 MNHEY, CDR2 SMNVEV (reference sequence). Deletions cut 8 bases from V and 4 bases from J, with 33 bases between. The CDR3 loop reads CASRDGGGYPSGRTYEQYF. The CDR3 DNA reads TGTGCCAGCCGGGACGGAGGGGGCTACCCTTCGGGACGAACTTACGAGCAGTACTTC.

The rearrangement uses TRBV14 and TRBJ2-3; no clear D gene. This CDR3 spans 13 amino acids. Looked up from germline, CDR1 is SGHDN and CDR2 is FVKESK. Trimming stripped 4 bases from V and 4 bases from J, with 9 bases between. CDR3 loop: CASSRRIADTQYF. CDR3 coding DNA: TGTGCCAGCAGCCGACGGATCGCAGATACGCAGTATTTT.

The CDR3 loop is CAISGLAVEGHNEQFF. The CDR3 DNA follows: TGTGCCATCAGTGGTCTAGCGGTCGAAGGGCACAATGAGCAGTTCTTC. The V gene is TRBV10-3, the J gene TRBJ2-1, with 7 bases matching TRBD2. CDR1 and CDR2 from the germline V gene are ENHRY and SYGVKD. The CDR3 has 16 residues. V lost 4 bases and J lost 5; bases outside the gene matches: 11.